This is a list of T cell receptor beta chains from one sample in a study of T cells in Graves' hyperthyroidism and ophthalmopathy. TCRdb fed the multiplex PCR reads into MiXCR, producing one record per CDR3 protein. The sample holds roughly 840,000 distinct CDR3 sequences, around 39% seen once. The sequenced sample was blood. These receptors came from a man aged 18-30 years with Graves' hyperthyroidism. Each CDR3 is given with its conserved first and last residue. Fields, in order: clone size, J gene, V gene, D gene, CDR3 DNA, CDR3 protein. The D gene is left open where the match is weak. Rows give clone size only sometimes, using once, few, many, or a class for an expanded clone.

>many|TRBJ1-1|TRBV29-1|.
TGCAGCGTAACACGGAACACTGAAGCTTTCTTT
CSVTRNTEAFF
>.|TRBJ1-2|TRBV12-3/TRBV12-4|.
TGTGCCAGCAGTCCTAGGGCCGCGAGCTATGGCTACACCTTC
CASSPRAASYGYTF
>many|TRBJ1-6|TRBV7-8|.
TGTGCCAGCAGCTTAGCGCTTCGTAATTCACCCCTCCACTTT
CASSLALRNSPLHF
>many|TRBJ2-6|TRBV29-1|TRBD2
TGCAGCGTTCCCGGGACTAGTGGGGCCAACGTCCTGACTTTC
CSVPGTSGANVLTF
>.|TRBJ2-7|TRBV2|TRBD2
TGTGCCAGCGGAAGGACTAGCGGGGGCGACTACGAGCAGTACTTC
CASGRTSGGDYEQYF
>many|TRBJ2-5|TRBV7-9|TRBD1
TGTGCCAGCAGGTCGGACAGGGCCGGAGAGACCCAGTACTTC
CASRSDRAGETQYF
>.|TRBJ1-3|TRBV20-1|TRBD1
TGCAGTGCTAGACCGACAGGGGGCATCTCTGGAAACACCATATATTTT
CSARPTGGISGNTIYF
>.|TRBJ2-2|TRBV7-2|.
TGTGCCAGCAGCTTAGGGGATAATGATGACACCGGGGAGCTGTTTTTT
CASSLGDNDDTGELFF
>.|TRBJ2-2|TRBV12-3/TRBV12-4|.
TGTGCCAGCAGCTTCCGAGCTGGCACCGGGGAGCTGTTTTTT
CASSFRAGTGELFF
>.|TRBJ1-1|TRBV29-1|TRBD1
TGCAAAGTGTCAGGGCAGGGGGTCACTGAAGCTTTCTTT
CKVSGQGVTEAFF
>.|TRBJ1-5|TRBV2|TRBD1
TGTGCCAGCAGGGCGACAGGGGGCGCGGGTCAGCCCCAGCATTTT
CASRATGGAGQPQHF
>few|TRBJ1-4|TRBV25-1|.
TGTGCCAGCAGCCCCCTCAGAGAACATAATGAAAAACTGTTTTTT
CASSPLREHNEKLFF
>.|TRBJ1-1|TRBV5-4|.
TGTGCCAGCAGCTTGGGTGGATCGTGGACAAACACTGAAGCTTTCTTT
CASSLGGSWTNTEAFF
>few|TRBJ1-3|TRBV5-1|.
TGCGCCAGCAGCTGGCGGGAAAACCAAGACATGACTGGAAACACCATATATTTT
CASSWRENQDMTGNTIYF
>few|TRBJ2-7|TRBV7-8|.
TGTGCCAGCAGCTTAGGCCCGGGACTCACCATCATCGACGAGCAGTACTTC
CASSLGPGLTIIDEQYF
>many|TRBJ2-5|TRBV20-1|.
TGCAGTGCAAAGCGGGCCCAAGAGACCCAGTACTTC
CSAKRAQETQYF
>.|TRBJ1-1|TRBV9|.
TGTGCCAGCGGCTTTCCGTTAGGGGGGATGAACACTGAAGCTTTCTTT
CASGFPLGGMNTEAFF
>.|TRBJ1-1|TRBV6-1|.
TGTGCCAGCAGTGAAACAGATTTGAACACTGAAGCTTTCTTT
CASSETDLNTEAFF
>.|TRBJ2-7|TRBV29-1|.
TGCAGCGGCGAGGACACCGGGGAGTACTTC
CSGEDTGEYF
>.|TRBJ2-2|TRBV24-1|.
TGTGCCAGCAGTTGGGTAGGGGTAACCGGGGAGCTGTTTTTT
CASSWVGVTGELFF
>.|TRBJ2-5|TRBV20-1|.
TGCAGTGCCAAAACAGGGAGGGGTCAGCCCCAGTACTTC
CSAKTGRGQPQYF
>few|TRBJ2-5|TRBV7-9|.
TGTGCCAGCAGCGGTGCCATTCTAGGGTCACAAGAGACCCAGTACTTC
CASSGAILGSQETQYF
>.|TRBJ1-1|TRBV2|TRBD1
TGTGCCAGCATCCCGGGACAGGGCAATGAAGCTTTCTTT
CASIPGQGNEAFF
>.|TRBJ2-7|TRBV12-3/TRBV12-4|TRBD1
TGTGCCAGCCGCCAAGAAGGGGGCCCCTACGAGCAGTACTTC
CASRQEGGPYEQYF
>few|TRBJ2-5|TRBV20-1|.
TGCAGTGCAATATTCGGGGGCCCAGAGACCCAGTACTTC
CSAIFGGPETQYF
>.|TRBJ2-6|TRBV10-3|TRBD1
TGTGCCATCAGTGAAGAGGGGGCAGGACAGGCCAACGTCCTGACTTTC
CAISEEGAGQANVLTF
>.|TRBJ1-2|TRBV29-1|TRBD1
TGCAGCGTACACAGGGGGGATGGCTACACCTTC
CSVHRGDGYTF
>many|TRBJ1-6|TRBV12-3/TRBV12-4|TRBD1
TGTGCCAGCGGCCTGACAGGGGGTGGTTCACCCCTCCACTTT
CASGLTGGGSPLHF
>few|TRBJ2-2|TRBV6-5|TRBD2
TGTGCCAGCAGAGCCGGGGGGGGAGGGGAGCTGTTTTTT
CASRAGGGGELFF
>.|TRBJ1-6|TRBV11-2|.
TGTGCCAGCAGCTTTCGAGGTTCCTATAATTCACCCCTCCACTTT
CASSFRGSYNSPLHF
>.|TRBJ1-5|TRBV6-4|.
TGTGCCAGCAGTTTAGGGGTTTATAGCAATCAGCCCCAGCATTTT
CASSLGVYSNQPQHF
>few|TRBJ2-7|TRBV7-9|TRBD2
TGTGCCAGCAGCCCCTCTCGCGGGAGTTCCCACGAGCAGTACTTC
CASSPSRGSSHEQYF
>once|TRBJ2-6|TRBV5-4|TRBD1
TGTGCCAGCAGCTCCGCCCCGGGACAGGCGAGTGGGGCCAACGTCCTGACTTTC
CASSSAPGQASGANVLTF
>many|TRBJ2-7|TRBV29-1|TRBD2
TGCAGCGTCCTAGGACTAGACTACGAGCAGTACTTC
CSVLGLDYEQYF
>many|TRBJ2-2|TRBV25-1|.
TGTGCCAGCATTAGGGCTAGGGATAACGGGGAGCTGTTTTTT
CASIRARDNGELFF
>.|TRBJ2-2|TRBV20-1|.
TGCAGTGCTAGTCTGGGACGGCGGAACACCGGGGAGCTGTTTTTT
CSASLGRRNTGELFF
>few|TRBJ2-7|TRBV9|TRBD2
TGTGCCAGCAGCGAAACGAGCGGGAGGGGCTACGAGCAGTACTTC
CASSETSGRGYEQYF
>.|TRBJ1-2|TRBV19|TRBD1
TGTGCCAGTAGTATGGGACAGGGGATTAACTATGGCTACACCTTC
CASSMGQGINYGYTF
>many|TRBJ2-5|TRBV29-1|.
TGCAGCGTTGTGGCTAGCCAAGAGACCCAGTACTTC
CSVVASQETQYF
>few|TRBJ2-7|TRBV24-1|TRBD2
TGCCGAAGACTAGCGGGAGGGCCCCACTCCTACGAGCAGTACTTC
CRRLAGGPHSYEQYF
>.|TRBJ2-5|TRBV25-1|TRBD2
TGTGCCAGCAGTGAAGCTAGCGGGAGGGCCCTAGAGACCCAGTACTTC
CASSEASGRALETQYF
>few|TRBJ2-7|TRBV5-1|.
TGCGCCAGCAGCTTTTGGACGGAAACCTACGAGCAGTACTTC
CASSFWTETYEQYF
>.|TRBJ2-7|TRBV7-9|.
TGTGCCAGCAGCCAAGGCACGGTTAGGGAGCAGTACTTC
CASSQGTVREQYF
>once|TRBJ1-4|TRBV2|TRBD1
TGTGCCAGCAAAACGGACAGGTCTAATGAAAAACTGTTTTTT
CASKTDRSNEKLFF
>.|TRBJ2-5|TRBV29-1|.
TGCAGCTTTTCAGGGGCAGAGACCCAGTACTTC
CSFSGAETQYF
>few|TRBJ2-7|TRBV2|.
TGTGCCAGCAGTGAATTGGTAAGCTCCTACGAGCAGTACTTC
CASSELVSSYEQYF